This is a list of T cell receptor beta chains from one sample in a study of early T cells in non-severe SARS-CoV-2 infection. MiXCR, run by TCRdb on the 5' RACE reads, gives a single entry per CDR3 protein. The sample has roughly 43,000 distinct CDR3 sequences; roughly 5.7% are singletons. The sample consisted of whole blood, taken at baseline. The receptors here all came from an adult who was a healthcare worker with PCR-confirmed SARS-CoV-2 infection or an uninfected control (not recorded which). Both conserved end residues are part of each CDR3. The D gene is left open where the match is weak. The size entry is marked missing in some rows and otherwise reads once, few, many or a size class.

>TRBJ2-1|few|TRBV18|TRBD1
CASSEGQGSNEQFF
TGTGCCAGCTCAGAAGGACAGGGGTCCAATGAGCAGTTCTTC
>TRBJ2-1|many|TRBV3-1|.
CASSQGLLFSYNEQFF
TGTGCCAGCAGCCAAGGTCTCCTTTTCTCCTACAATGAGCAGTTCTTC
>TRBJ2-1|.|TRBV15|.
CATSRGPLSNSYNEQFF
TGTGCCACCAGCAGAGGACCACTAAGCAACTCCTACAATGAGCAGTTCTTC
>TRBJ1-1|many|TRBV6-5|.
CASSYSWAGTEAFF
TGTGCCAGCAGTTACTCCTGGGCAGGGACCGAAGCTTTCTTT
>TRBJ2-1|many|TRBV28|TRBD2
CASSFKREVSYNEQFF
TGTGCCAGCAGTTTTAAGCGGGAGGTTTCCTACAATGAGCAGTTCTTC
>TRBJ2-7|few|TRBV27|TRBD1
CASSPRGQPTYEQYF
TGTGCCAGCAGTCCACGGGGACAGCCTACCTACGAGCAGTACTTC
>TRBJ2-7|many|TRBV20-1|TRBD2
CSARAGGAYEQYF
TGCAGTGCTAGAGCGGGGGGAGCCTACGAGCAGTACTTC
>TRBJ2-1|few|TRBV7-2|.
CASSMDILSYNEQFF
TGTGCCAGCAGCATGGACATACTCTCCTACAATGAGCAGTTCTTC
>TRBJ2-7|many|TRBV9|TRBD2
CASSLLPRGDEQYF
TGTGCCAGCAGCTTATTACCGCGGGGGGACGAGCAGTACTTC
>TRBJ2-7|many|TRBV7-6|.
CASSSIFLYEQYF
TGTGCCAGCAGCTCGATTTTCCTCTACGAGCAGTACTTC
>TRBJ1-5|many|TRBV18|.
CASSPMDGQPQHF
TGTGCCAGCTCACCCATGGACGGTCAGCCCCAGCATTTT
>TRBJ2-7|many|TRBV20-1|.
CSFTGGPTPSEQYF
TGCAGTTTTACCGGCGGGCCCACACCCTCCGAGCAGTACTTC
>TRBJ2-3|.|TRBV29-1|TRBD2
CSVTLAGEYTQYF
TGCAGCGTTACCCTAGCGGGAGAATATACGCAGTATTTT
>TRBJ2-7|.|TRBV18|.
CASSPPTTGSYEQYF
TGTGCCAGCTCCCCCCCCACGACAGGTTCCTACGAGCAGTACTTC
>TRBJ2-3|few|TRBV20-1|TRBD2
CSAHSGVSTDTQYF
TGCAGTGCTCACAGCGGGGTTAGCACAGATACGCAGTATTTT
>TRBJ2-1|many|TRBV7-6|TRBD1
CASSFLPGGNEQFF
TGTGCCAGCAGCTTTCTCCCAGGGGGAAATGAGCAGTTCTTC
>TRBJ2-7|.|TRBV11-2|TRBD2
CASSTYQTSGDHYEQYF
TGTGCCAGCAGCACCTACCAGACTAGCGGGGATCACTACGAGCAGTACTTC
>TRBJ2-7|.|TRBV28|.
CASTFRGGDEQYF
TGTGCCAGCACTTTCAGGGGAGGTGACGAGCAGTACTTC
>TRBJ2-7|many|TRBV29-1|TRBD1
CSVGGQAYEQYF
TGCAGCGTTGGGGGACAGGCCTACGAGCAGTACTTC
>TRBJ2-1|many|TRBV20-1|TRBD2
CSARGAGNTYNEQFF
TGCAGTGCTAGAGGAGCGGGGAACACCTACAATGAGCAGTTCTTC
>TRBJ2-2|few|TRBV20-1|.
CSARKPGRDTGELFF
TGCAGTGCTAGAAAACCGGGACGTGACACCGGGGAGCTGTTTTTT
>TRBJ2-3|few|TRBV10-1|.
CASSGITSTDTQYF
TGCGCCAGCAGTGGAATAACTAGCACAGATACGCAGTATTTT
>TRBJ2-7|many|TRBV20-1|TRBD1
CSARDTGTVYYEQYF
TGCAGTGCTAGAGACACCGGGACAGTATACTACGAGCAGTACTTC
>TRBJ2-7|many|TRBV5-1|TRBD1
CASSLLSGGIVGEQYF
TGCGCCAGCAGCTTGCTCTCAGGGGGAATTGTCGGCGAGCAGTACTTC
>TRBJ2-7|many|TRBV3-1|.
CASSRDTKAEQYF
TGTGCCAGCAGCCGAGATACTAAAGCCGAGCAGTACTTC
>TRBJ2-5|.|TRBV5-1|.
CASSFIRRGETQYF
TGCGCCAGCAGCTTCATTCGACGGGGAGAGACCCAGTACTTC
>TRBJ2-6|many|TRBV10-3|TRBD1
CASQGQGLSGANVLTF
TGTGCCAGCCAGGGACAGGGGCTCTCTGGGGCCAACGTCCTGACTTTC
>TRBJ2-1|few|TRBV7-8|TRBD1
CASSSGTGRDEQFF
TGTGCCAGCAGCTCCGGGACAGGGAGGGATGAGCAGTTCTTC